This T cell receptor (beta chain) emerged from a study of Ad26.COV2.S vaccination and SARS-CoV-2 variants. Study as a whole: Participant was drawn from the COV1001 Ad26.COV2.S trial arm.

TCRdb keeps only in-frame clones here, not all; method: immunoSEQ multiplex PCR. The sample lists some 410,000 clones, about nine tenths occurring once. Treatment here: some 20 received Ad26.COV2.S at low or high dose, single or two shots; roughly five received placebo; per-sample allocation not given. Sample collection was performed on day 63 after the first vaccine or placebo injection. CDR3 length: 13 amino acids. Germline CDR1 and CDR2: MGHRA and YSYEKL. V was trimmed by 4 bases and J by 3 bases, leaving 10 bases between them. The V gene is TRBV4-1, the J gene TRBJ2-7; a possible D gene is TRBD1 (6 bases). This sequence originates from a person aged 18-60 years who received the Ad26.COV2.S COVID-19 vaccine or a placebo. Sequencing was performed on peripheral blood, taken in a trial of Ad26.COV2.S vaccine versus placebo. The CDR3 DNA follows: TGCGCCAGCAGCCCGTGGACAGACTACGAGCAGTACTTC. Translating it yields CASSPWTDYEQYF.